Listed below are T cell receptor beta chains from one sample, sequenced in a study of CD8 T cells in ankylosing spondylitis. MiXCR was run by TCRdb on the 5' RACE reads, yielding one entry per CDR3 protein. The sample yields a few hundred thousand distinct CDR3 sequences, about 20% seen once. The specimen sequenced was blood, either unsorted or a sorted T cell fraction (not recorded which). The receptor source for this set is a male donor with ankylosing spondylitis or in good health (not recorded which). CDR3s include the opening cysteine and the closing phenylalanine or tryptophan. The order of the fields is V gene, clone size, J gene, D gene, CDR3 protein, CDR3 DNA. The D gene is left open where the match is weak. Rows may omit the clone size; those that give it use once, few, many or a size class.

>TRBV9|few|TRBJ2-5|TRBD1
CASSVTGVMETQYF
TGTGCCAGCAGCGTAACAGGGGTAATGGAGACCCAGTACTTC
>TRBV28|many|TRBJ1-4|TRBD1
CASSLDRGHNEKLFF
TGTGCCAGCAGCTTAGACAGGGGACACAATGAAAAACTGTTTTTT
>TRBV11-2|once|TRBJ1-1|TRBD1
CASSWGQGPNTEAFF
TGTGCCAGCAGCTGGGGACAGGGACCGAACACTGAAGCTTTCTTT
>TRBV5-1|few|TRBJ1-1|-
CASSLIGVGDTEAFF
TGCGCCAGCAGCTTAATCGGGGTTGGAGACACTGAAGCTTTCTTT
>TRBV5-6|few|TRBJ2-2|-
CASSDRTDRITGELFF
TGTGCCAGCAGCGACCGGACGGATCGAATCACCGGGGAGCTGTTTTTT
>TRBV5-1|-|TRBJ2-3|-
CASSAGLGQDTQYF
TGCGCCAGCAGCGCCGGACTCGGACAGGATACGCAGTATTTT
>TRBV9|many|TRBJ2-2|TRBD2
CASSALAGGLGNTGELFF
TGTGCCAGCAGCGCCCTCGCGGGGGGGCTTGGGAACACCGGGGAGCTGTTTTTT
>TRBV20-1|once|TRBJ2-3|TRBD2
CSAGGGKGTDTQYF
TGCAGTGCTGGCGGGGGGAAGGGCACAGATACGCAGTATTTT
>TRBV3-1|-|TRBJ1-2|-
CTSSQDHGYTF
TGTACCAGCAGCCAAGACCATGGCTACACCTTC
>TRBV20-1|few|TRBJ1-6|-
CSARETNNSPLHF
TGCAGTGCTAGGGAGACGAATAATTCACCCCTCCACTTT
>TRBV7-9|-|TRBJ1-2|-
CASSLGTYNYGYTF
TGTGCCAGCAGCTTAGGGACATATAACTATGGCTACACCTTC
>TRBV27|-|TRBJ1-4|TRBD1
CASSTLPGQGRSGNEKLFF
TGTGCCAGCAGTACACTACCGGGACAGGGGCGGTCCGGCAATGAAAAACTGTTTTTT
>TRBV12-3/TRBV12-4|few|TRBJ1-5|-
CASRGFSNQPQHF
TGTGCCAGCAGAGGGTTCAGCAATCAGCCCCAGCATTTT
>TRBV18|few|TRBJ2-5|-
CASSPDETQYF
TGTGCCAGCTCACCCGACGAGACCCAGTACTTC
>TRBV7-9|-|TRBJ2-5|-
CASSREVAVQETQYF
TGTGCCAGCAGCCGGGAAGTAGCCGTCCAAGAGACCCAGTACTTC
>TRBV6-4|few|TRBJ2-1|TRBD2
CASSDTSGNNEQFF
TGTGCCAGCAGTGACACTAGCGGAAACAATGAGCAGTTCTTC
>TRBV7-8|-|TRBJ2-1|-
CASSSPGPLFNEQFF
TGTGCCAGCAGCTCCCCGGGACCCCTTTTCAATGAGCAGTTCTTC
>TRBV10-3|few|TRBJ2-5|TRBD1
CAIRQGTQETQYF
TGTGCCATCAGACAGGGGACCCAAGAGACCCAGTACTTC
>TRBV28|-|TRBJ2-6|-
CAGSYRVSGANVLTF
TGTGCCGGCAGCTACAGGGTGTCTGGGGCCAACGTCCTGACTTTC
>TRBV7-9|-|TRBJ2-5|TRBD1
CASSHDRAGETQYF
TGTGCCAGCAGTCACGACAGGGCCGGAGAGACCCAGTACTTC
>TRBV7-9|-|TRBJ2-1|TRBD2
CASSFSGLAEHNEQFF
TGTGCCAGCAGCTTCTCCGGACTAGCGGAGCACAATGAGCAGTTCTTC
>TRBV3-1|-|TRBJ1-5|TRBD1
CASSQGKGAGKPQHF
TGTGCCAGCAGCCAAGGGAAGGGGGCAGGGAAGCCCCAGCATTTT
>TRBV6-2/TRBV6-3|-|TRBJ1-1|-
CASSYPNTEAFF
TGTGCCAGCAGTTACCCTAACACTGAAGCTTTCTTT
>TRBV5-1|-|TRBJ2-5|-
CASTGVETQYF
TGCGCCAGCACGGGGGTCGAGACCCAGTACTTC
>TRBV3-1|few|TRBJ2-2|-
CASSPFANTGELFF
TGTGCCAGCAGCCCGTTCGCGAACACCGGGGAGCTGTTTTTT
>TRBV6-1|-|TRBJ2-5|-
CASGLGSHQETQYF
TGTGCCAGCGGCTTGGGTTCCCATCAAGAGACCCAGTACTTC
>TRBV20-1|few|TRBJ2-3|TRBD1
CSAISDFGQGHTDTQYF
TGCAGTGCCATATCCGACTTTGGACAGGGACACACAGATACGCAGTATTTT
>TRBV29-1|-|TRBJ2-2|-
CSVRGANTGELFF
TGCAGCGTCAGGGGTGCGAACACCGGGGAGCTGTTTTTT
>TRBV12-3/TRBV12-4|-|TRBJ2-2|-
CASSLNQGGELFF
TGTGCCAGCAGTTTAAACCAGGGCGGGGAGCTGTTTTTT
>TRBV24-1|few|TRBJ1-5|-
CATSDSQIKNQPQHF
TGTGCCACCAGTGATTCGCAGATAAAAAATCAGCCCCAGCATTTT
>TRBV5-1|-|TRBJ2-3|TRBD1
CASSLRDRETDTQYF
TGCGCCAGCAGCCTCCGGGACAGGGAGACAGATACGCAGTATTTT
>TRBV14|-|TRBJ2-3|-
CASSQGLRTDTQYF
TGTGCCAGCAGCCAAGGCCTCCGCACAGATACGCAGTATTTT
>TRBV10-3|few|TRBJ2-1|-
CAISDGTYNEQFF
TGTGCCATCAGTGATGGGACTTACAATGAGCAGTTCTTC
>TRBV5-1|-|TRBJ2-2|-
CASSAQRNTGELFF
TGCGCCAGCAGCGCACAACGTAACACCGGGGAGCTGTTTTTT
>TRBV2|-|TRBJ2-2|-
CASSEENTGELFF
TGTGCCAGCAGTGAGGAGAACACCGGGGAGCTGTTTTTT
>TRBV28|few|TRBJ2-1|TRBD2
CASSPRGSGGPHEQFF
TGTGCCAGCAGTCCCAGGGGATCGGGAGGGCCGCATGAGCAGTTCTTC